This TCR beta chain was captured by sequencing in a study of human CD4 T cells and Enterobacteriaceae (dated by TCRdb to the early 2020s). What the study reported, not specific to this receptor: The reactivity of ex vivo clonotypes was inferred solely through the matching of nucleotide sequences to CFSE-low cultures from the same donors. Compared with specific clonotypes, broadly cross-reactive clonotypes seemed more expanded ex vivo, with about 55% of the 19 and about three fifths of the roughly 35 falling in the top 5%.

Germline trimming: 3 bases from V, 2 bases from J; junction bases outside gene matches: 12. Reading the germline V gene gives CDR1 WSHSY and CDR2 SAAADI. Counted from cysteine to phenylalanine, this CDR3 has 18 amino acids. Only the CDR3 portion is preserved as DNA: 54 bases, with reading frame beginning at the first base. Worth noting for this clone: Its antigen has not been determined. The input lacks base qualities; no much larger clone sits a single base away.

Ex vivo total memory CD4+ samples were sequenced at deep level, with detection sensitivity of one cell in 200,000. The QIAamp DNA Micro Kit was used to extract genomic DNA from cell pellets, and spectrophotometry was used to check the DNA quantity and purity. The immunoSEQ multiplex PCR assay was used to amplify the TCR Vbeta CDR3 regions. Amplicons were sequenced on the Illumina HiSeq platform. The retrieved sequences were 87 nucleotides long and included the CDR3 region. The source study handled its data this way. A clonotype was defined as a unique productive TCR Vbeta nucleotide sequence and was quantified by productive template frequency from ImmunoSEQ Analyzer V3.0. Expanded clonotypes were defined by a threshold at the top 5th percentile of each frequency-ranked repertoire. The R package fossil was used to compute repertoire overlap as Chao-Jaccard, and the R package MASS was used to visualize the overlap by nonmetric multidimensional scaling. In TCRdb, the immuneACCESS table is reduced to in-frame sequences with V and J assigned. These tables do not hold every clone; where another copy was compared, an unresolved V gene accounts for under half, and the others remain unexplained. The D gene and trimming were derived from the DNA, and the V and J assignments and clone size from that table. In this sample the table shows some 30,000 clones, approximately 82% of which occur a single time. The top ten constitute 1.7% of the sample.

Memory CD4+ T cells, defined as all CD4+ cells other than CD45RA+CCR7+CD95- naive cells, were FACS-sorted on a FACSAria III to a purity of over 98%. Healthy donor blood was obtained from blood donation centers in Switzerland. Positive selection with CD4 and CD14 magnetic microbeads was used to enrich total CD4+ T cells and monocytes. CD8+, CD14+, CD16+, CD56+, CD19+ and CD25-bright cells were excluded prior to sorting. To assess in vivo expansion of bacteria-reactive clonotypes, total memory CD4+ T cells from a couple of blood donors were sequenced directly ex vivo. Peripheral blood mononuclear cells were isolated from donor blood using Ficoll-Paque Plus.

The receptor chain draws on TRBV10-2 and TRBJ2-3; 9 bases in the middle match TRBD2. Material for sequencing was memory CD4+ T cells from blood. Read against the paper, the sample's cell subset or site label means: total memory CD4 T cells sorted directly ex vivo, unstimulated. This receptor was taken from a human donor in good health. The CDR3 corresponds to CASSDPFAGGVVTDTQYF. The DNA reads TGCGCCAGCAGTGACCCCTTCGCGGGAGGGGTAGTCACAGATACGCAGTATTTT.